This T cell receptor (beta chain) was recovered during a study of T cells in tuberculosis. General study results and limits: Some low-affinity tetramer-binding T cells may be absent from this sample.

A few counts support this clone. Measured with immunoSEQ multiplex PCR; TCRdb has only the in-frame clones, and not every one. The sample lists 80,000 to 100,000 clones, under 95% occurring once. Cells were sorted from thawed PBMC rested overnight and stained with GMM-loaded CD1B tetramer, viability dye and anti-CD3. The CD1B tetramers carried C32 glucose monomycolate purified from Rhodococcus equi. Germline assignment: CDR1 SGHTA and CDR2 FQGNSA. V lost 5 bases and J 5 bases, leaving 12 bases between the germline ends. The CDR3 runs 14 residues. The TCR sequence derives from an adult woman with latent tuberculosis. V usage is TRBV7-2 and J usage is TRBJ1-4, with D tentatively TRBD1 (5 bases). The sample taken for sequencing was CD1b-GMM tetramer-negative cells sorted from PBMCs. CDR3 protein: CASSQGRANEKLFF. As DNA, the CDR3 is TGTGCCAGCAGCCAAGGCAGGGCGAATGAAAAACTGTTTTTT.